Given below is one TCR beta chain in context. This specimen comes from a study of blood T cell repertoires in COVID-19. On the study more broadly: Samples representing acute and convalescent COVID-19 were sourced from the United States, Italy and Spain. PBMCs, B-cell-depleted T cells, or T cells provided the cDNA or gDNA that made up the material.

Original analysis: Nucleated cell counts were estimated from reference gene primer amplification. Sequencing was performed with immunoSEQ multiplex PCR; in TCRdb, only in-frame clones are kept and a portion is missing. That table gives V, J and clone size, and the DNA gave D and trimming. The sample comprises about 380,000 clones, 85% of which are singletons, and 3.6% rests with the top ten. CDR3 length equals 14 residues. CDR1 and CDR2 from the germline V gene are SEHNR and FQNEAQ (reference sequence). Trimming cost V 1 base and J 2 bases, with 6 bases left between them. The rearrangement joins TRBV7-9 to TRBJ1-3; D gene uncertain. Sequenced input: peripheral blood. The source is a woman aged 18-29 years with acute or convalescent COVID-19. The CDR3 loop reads CASSLGATGNTIYF. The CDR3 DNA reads TGTGCCAGCAGCTTAGGGGCCACTGGAAACACCATATATTTT.